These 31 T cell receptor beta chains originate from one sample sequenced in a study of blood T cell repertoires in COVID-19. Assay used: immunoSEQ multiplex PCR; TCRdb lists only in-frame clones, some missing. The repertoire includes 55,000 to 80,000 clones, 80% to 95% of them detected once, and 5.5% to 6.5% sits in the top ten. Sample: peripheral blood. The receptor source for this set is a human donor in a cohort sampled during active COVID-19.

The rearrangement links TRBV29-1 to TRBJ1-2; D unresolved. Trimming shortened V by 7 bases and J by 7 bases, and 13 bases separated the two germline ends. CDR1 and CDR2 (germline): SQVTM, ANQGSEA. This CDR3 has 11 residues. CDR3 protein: CSANFKPGYTF. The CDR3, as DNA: TGCAGCGCAAACTTCAAGCCTGGCTACACCTTC.

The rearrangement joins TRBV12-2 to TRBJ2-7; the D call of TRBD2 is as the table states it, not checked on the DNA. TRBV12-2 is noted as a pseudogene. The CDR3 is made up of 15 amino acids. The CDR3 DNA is TGTGCAAGTCGCTTACTAGCGGGAGATCCGTACGAGCAGTACTTC. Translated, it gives CASRLLAGDPYEQYF.

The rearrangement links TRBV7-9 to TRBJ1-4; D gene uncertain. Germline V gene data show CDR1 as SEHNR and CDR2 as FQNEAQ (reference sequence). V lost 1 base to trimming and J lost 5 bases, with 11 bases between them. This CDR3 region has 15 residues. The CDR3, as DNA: TGTGCCAGCAGCTTAGAGGCGGGTAAAAATGAAAAACTGTTTTTT. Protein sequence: CASSLEAGKNEKLFF.

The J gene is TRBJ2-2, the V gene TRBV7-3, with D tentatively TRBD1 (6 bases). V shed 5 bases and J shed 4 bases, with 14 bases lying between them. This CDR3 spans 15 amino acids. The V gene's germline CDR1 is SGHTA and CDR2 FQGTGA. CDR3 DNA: TGTGCCAGCAGCCCACAGGGAGCCCCCACCGGGGAGCTGTTTTTT. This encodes CASSPQGAPTGELFF.

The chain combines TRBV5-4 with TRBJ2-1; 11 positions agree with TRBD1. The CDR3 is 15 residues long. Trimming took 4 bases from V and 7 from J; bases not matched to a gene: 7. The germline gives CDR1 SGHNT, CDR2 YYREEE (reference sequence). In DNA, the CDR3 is TGTGCCAGCAGCCTTTGGGACAGGGGGAGGAATGAGCAGTTCTTC. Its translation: CASSLWDRGRNEQFF.

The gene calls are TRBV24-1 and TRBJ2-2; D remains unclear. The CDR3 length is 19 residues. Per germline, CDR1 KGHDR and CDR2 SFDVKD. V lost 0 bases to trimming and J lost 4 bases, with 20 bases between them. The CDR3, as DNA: TGTGCCACCAGTGATTTGGACCCCGCGGTAGGTCCTCGCACCGGGGAGCTGTTTTTT. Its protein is CATSDLDPAVGPRTGELFF.

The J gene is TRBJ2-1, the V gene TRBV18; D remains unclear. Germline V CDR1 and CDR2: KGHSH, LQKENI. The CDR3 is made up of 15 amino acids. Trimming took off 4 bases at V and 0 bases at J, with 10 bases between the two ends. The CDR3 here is CASSLGRSSYNEQFF. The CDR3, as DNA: TGTGCCAGCTCACTTGGAAGGAGCTCCTACAATGAGCAGTTCTTC.

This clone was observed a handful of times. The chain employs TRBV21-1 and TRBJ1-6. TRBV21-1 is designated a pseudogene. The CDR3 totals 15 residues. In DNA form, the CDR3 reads TGTGCCAGCAGCAAAGCTCCGGGCGGGAATTCACCCCTCCACTTT. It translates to CASSKAPGGNSPLHF.

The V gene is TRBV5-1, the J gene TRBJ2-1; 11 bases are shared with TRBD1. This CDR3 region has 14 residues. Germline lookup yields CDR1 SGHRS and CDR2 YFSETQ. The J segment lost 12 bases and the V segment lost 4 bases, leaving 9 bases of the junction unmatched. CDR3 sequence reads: CASSPEGQGATQFF. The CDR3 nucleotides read TGCGCCAGCAGCCCGGAAGGACAGGGGGCGACGCAGTTCTTC.

CDR3 loop: CASTPRWDRGYGYTF. The CDR3 nucleotides read TGTGCCAGCACCCCAAGGTGGGACAGGGGCTATGGCTACACCTTC. The V call is TRBV5-6, the J call TRBJ1-2; TRBD1 matches at 10 bases. V shed 6 bases and J 4 bases; nucleotides not matched to a gene: 9. This CDR3 region has 15 residues. The germline CDR1 and CDR2 sequences are SGHDT and YYEEEE.

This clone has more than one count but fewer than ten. CDR3 nucleotides: TGCGCCAGCAGTCGCGCAGGGTTAAACTACGAGCAGTACTTC. Translating it yields CASSRAGLNYEQYF. The chain recombines TRBV23-1 with TRBJ2-7; tentative D call: TRBD1 (5 bases). TRBV23-1 is filed as an ORF, its function uncertain. The CDR3 loop spans 14 amino acids. V dropped 4 bases and J dropped 3 bases, with 13 bases sitting between them.

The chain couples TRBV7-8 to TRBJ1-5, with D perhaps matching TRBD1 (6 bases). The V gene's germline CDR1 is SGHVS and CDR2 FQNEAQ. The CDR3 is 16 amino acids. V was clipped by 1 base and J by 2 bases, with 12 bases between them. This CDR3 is CASSLEGPGGNQPQHF. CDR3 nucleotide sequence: TGTGCCAGCAGCTTAGAGGGTCCAGGGGGCAATCAGCCCCAGCATTTT.

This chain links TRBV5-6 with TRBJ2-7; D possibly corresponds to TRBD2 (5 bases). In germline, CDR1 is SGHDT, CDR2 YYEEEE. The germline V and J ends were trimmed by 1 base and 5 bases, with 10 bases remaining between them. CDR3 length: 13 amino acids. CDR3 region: CASSLRPGDEQYF. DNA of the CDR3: TGTGCCAGCAGCTTGCGGCCCGGGGACGAGCAGTACTTC.

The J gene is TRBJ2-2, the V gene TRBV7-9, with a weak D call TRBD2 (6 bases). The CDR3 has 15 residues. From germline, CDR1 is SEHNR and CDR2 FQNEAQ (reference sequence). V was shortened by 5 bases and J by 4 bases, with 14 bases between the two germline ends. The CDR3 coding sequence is TGTGCCAGCAGCCTACCCCGGGGAGGCACCGGGGAGCTGTTTTTT. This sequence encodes CASSLPRGGTGELFF.

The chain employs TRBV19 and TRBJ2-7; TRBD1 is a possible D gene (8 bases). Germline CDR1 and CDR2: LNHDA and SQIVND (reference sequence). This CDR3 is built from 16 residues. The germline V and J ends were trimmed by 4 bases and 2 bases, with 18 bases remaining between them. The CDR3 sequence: CASSTSGQGGTYEQYF. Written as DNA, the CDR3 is TGTGCCAGTAGTACCTCCGGACAGGGAGGGACCTACGAGCAGTACTTC.

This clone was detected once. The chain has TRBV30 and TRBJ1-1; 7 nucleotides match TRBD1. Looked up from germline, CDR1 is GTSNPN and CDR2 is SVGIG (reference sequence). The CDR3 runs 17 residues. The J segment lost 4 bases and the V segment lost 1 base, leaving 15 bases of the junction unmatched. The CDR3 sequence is CAWSGTYRGAWITEAFF. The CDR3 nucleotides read TGTGCCTGGAGTGGCACCTACAGGGGCGCTTGGATCACTGAAGCTTTCTTT.

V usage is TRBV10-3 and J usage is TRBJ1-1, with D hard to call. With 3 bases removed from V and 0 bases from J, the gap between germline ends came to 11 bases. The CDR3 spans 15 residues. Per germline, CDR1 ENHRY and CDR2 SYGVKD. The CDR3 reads CAISEAQVLNTEAFF. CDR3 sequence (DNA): TGTGCCATCAGTGAAGCTCAGGTACTGAACACTGAAGCTTTCTTT.

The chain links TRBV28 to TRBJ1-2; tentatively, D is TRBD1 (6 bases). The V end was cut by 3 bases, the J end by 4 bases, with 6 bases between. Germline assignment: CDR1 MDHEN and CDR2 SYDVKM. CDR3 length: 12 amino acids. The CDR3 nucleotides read TGTGCCAGCAGTTTGACAGGCTATGGCTACACCTTC. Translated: CASSLTGYGYTF.

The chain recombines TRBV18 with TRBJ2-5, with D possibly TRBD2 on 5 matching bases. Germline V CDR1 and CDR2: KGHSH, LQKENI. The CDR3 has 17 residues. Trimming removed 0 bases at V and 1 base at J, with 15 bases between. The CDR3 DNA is TGTGCCAGCTCACCACCGCGGCGTCACCGGGGCCAAGAGACCCAGTACTTC. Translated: CASSPPRRHRGQETQYF. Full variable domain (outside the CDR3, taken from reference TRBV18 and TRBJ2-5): NAGVMQNPRHLVRRRGQEARLRCSPMKGHSHVYWYRQLPEEGLKFMVYLQKENIIDESGMPKERFSAEFPKEGPSILRIQQVVRGDSAAYFCASSPPRRHRGQETQYFGPGTRLLVL.

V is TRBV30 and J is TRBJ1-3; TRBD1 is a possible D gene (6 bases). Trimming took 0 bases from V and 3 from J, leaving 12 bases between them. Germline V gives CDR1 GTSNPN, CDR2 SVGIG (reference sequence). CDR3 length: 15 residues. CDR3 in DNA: TGTGCCTGGAGTGTAGGGGGGGCCGGTGGAAACACCATATATTTT. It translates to CAWSVGGAGGNTIYF.

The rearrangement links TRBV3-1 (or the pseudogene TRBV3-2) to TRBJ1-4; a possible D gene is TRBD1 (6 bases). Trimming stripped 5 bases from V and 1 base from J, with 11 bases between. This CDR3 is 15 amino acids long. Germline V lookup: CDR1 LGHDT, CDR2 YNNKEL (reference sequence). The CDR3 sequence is CASSTTTGTNEKLFF. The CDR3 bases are TGTGCCAGCAGCACCACGACAGGAACTAATGAAAAACTGTTTTTT.

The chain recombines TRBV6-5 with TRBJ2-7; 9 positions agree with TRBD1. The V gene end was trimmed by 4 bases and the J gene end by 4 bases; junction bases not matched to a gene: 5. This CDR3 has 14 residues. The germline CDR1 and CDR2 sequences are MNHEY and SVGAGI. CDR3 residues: CASSSYRGRYEQYF. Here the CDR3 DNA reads TGTGCCAGCAGTTCCTACAGGGGGCGATACGAGCAGTACTTC.

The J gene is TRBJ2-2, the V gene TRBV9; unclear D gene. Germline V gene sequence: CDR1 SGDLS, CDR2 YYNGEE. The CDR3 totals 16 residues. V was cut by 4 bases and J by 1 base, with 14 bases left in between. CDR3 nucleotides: TGTGCCAGCAGCTCAACGAGGCGGCAGAACACCGGGGAGCTGTTTTTT. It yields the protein CASSSTRRQNTGELFF.

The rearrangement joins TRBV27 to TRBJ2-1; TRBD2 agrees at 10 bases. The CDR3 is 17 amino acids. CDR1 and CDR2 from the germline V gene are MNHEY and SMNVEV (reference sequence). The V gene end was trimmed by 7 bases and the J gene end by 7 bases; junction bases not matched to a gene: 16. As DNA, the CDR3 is TGTGCCAGCACCCCTACAGTGGGTGGTAGCGGGAGGAATGAGCAGTTCTTC. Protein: CASTPTVGGSGRNEQFF.

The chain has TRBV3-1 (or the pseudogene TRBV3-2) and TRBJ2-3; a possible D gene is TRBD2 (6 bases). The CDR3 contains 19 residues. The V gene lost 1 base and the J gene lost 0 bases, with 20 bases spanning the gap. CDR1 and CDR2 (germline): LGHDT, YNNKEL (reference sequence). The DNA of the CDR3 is TGTGCCAGCAGCCAAGGGGCGGGCGGGGTCGTCGATAGCACAGATACGCAGTATTTT. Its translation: CASSQGAGGVVDSTDTQYF.

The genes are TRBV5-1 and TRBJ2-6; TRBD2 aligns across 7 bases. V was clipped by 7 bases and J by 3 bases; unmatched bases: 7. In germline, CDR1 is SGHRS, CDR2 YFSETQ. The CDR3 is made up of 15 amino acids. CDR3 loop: CASCGGSGGANVLTF. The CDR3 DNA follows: TGCGCCAGCTGCGGGGGTAGCGGTGGGGCCAACGTCCTGACTTTC.

The CDR3 reads CASSKQGSSGNTIYF. The DNA of the CDR3 is TGCGCCAGCAGCAAACAGGGGAGCTCTGGAAACACCATATATTTT. The V and J genes are TRBV5-1 and TRBJ1-3; 7 bases map to TRBD1. The CDR3 consists of 15 residues. V lost 4 bases to trimming and J lost 0 bases; unmatched junction nucleotides: 4. Germline CDR1 reads SGHRS; CDR2 reads YFSETQ.

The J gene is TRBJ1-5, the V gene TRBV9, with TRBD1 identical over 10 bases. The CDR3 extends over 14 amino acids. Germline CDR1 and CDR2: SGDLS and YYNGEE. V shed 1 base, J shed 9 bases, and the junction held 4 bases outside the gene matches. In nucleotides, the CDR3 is TGTGCCAGCAGCGTAAGGGACAGGGGTGGGCCCCAGCATTTT. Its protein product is CASSVRDRGGPQHF.

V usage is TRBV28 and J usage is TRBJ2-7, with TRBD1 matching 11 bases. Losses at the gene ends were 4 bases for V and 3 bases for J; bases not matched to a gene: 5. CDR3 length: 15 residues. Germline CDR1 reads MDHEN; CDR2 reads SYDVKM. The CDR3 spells CASSSAGTGGYEQYF. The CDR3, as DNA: TGTGCCAGCAGTTCTGCGGGGACAGGGGGCTACGAGCAGTACTTC.

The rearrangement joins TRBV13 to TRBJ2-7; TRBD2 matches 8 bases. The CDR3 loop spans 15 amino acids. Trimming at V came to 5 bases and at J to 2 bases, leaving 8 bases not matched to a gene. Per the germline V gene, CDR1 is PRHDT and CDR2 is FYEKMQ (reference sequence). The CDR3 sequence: CASSPAGGGAYEQYF. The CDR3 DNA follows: TGTGCCAGCAGCCCGGCGGGGGGCGGGGCCTACGAGCAGTACTTC.

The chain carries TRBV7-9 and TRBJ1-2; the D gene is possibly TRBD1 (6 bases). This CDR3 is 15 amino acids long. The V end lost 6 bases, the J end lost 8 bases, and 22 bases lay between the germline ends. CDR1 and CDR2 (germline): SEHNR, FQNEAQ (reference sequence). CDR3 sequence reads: CASRPAGGGGGGYTF. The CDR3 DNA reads TGTGCCAGCAGACCCGCTGGCGGGGGCGGAGGAGGCTACACCTTC.